These 5 T cell receptor beta chains were sequenced from one sample in a study of T cells in Graves' hyperthyroidism and ophthalmopathy. RNA transcripts yielded amplified TCR beta CDR3 regions. HTBI primers were used for first-round RT-PCR of the TCR CDR3. TCRdb ran MiXCR on the multiplex PCR reads and lists one entry per CDR3 protein. The table has 500,000 to 550,000 distinct CDR3 sequences, more than 20% seen once. Input material: blood. All receptors come from a man aged 18-30 years with Graves' hyperthyroidism.

This clonotype was found a few times. The chain joins TRBV12-3 or TRBV12-4 to TRBJ2-7; 13 bases agree with TRBD2. The junction had 5 bases not matched to a gene; V was cut back by 3 bases and J by 6 bases. CDR3 length equals 15 residues. DNA for the CDR3: TGTGCCAGCAGTTTCCGGACTAGCGGGAGTACCGAGCAGTACTTC. It is translated as CASSFRTSGSTEQYF.

This clonotype was detected ten times or more. The rearrangement uses TRBV20-1 and TRBJ2-5, with D perhaps TRBD1 (7 bases). The CDR3 runs 13 residues. Deletions cut 6 bases from V and 5 bases from J, with 16 bases between. Germline lookup yields CDR1 DFQATT and CDR2 SNEGSKA (reference sequence). The DNA of the CDR3 is TGCAGTGCGCCGAGACAGGGAGGCGAGACCCAGTACTTC. It encodes CSAPRQGGETQYF.

In its sample, this clonotype was seen a few times. V is TRBV15 and J is TRBJ2-7; D gene uncertain. Trimming removed 0 bases from V and 7 bases from J, with 10 bases in between. The CDR3 spans 13 residues. Germline-derived CDR1 and CDR2 are LNHNV and YYDKDF (reference sequence). CDR3 sequence (DNA): TGTGCCACCAGCAGAGATGTATCTGGGGAGCAGTACTTC. Protein sequence: CATSRDVSGEQYF.

This clonotype has a handful of counts. V is TRBV11-3 and J is TRBJ2-7, with 7 nucleotides matching TRBD1. This CDR3 is 14 amino acids long. Germline values: CDR1 SGHNT, CDR2 YENEEA. V was clipped by 5 bases and J by 3 bases; unmatched bases: 7. CDR3 coding DNA: TGTGCCAGCAGCACCCGGGACAGTATCTACGAGCAGTACTTC. Its protein product is CASSTRDSIYEQYF.

J is TRBJ1-5 and V is TRBV5-1, with 7 bases aligning to TRBD1. Per germline, CDR1 SGHRS and CDR2 YFSETQ. V lost 0 bases and J lost 8; bases outside the gene matches: 5. CDR3 length: 14 residues. The DNA of the CDR3 is TGCGCCAGCAGCTTGGCGGGAGGGGGCAAGCCCCAGCATTTT. Translation gives CASSLAGGGKPQHF.